The clone carrying this T cell receptor (beta chain) came up many times. What it binds is unknown. Each CDR3 protein gets one entry after TCRdb re-called the reads with MiXCR. The profile covers around 320,000 distinct CDR3 sequences, with roughly 9.5% appearing a single time and roughly 4.5% taken by the ten largest. These data are taken from a study of T cell repertoires in cytomegalovirus infection. Study information: Carrying CMV and the relevant HLA type showed in public TCR beta signatures.

The germline V gene has CDR1 LNHDA and CDR2 SQIVND (reference sequence). Trimming cost V 3 bases and J 9 bases, with 17 bases left between them. This CDR3 is built from 14 residues. Notes on the study in general: CMV carriers having the relevant HLA were flagged by cumulative public TCR beta family frequency. HLA-C-restricted, CMV-specific TCR beta clonotypes were dominant ex vivo.

The specimen was PBMCs. J is TRBJ1-2 and V is TRBV19; D ambiguous. The clonotype was recovered from a human donor in good health (CMV status not recorded). Some clones in this sample may be carry-over from other donors' samples. The CDR3 coding sequence is TGTGCCAGTAGTATCTCCCGGGAGATTCATCGCTACACCTTC. This encodes CASSISREIHRYTF.